A single sample is the source of the 27 T cell receptor beta chains below, sequenced in a study of T-cell reconstitution after alpha-beta-depleted transplantation in children (dated by TCRdb to about 2016). The library was obtained by PCR. Sequencing was performed on an Illumina HiSeq 2500. TCR libraries were prepared with molecular barcoding, using unique molecular identifiers to normalize TCRbeta repertoire quantification. The public reads were reprocessed in TCRdb via fastp at Q25 and MiXCR, keeping in-frame beta chains. Duplicate CDR3 protein sequences are folded into a single record with the most common DNA and genes. This sample has approximately 110,000 distinct CDR3 sequences in its table, and 10% of those were observed once. Less than 35% of the sample is held by the ten biggest clonotypes. What this sample's treatment or condition label stands for: allogeneic hematopoietic cell transplantation with graft depleted of TCRalphabeta T cells and CD19 B cells.

The source material was PBMCs, sampled before TCRalphabeta/CD19-depleted stem cell transplant. Receptor source: a boy aged 2 to 9 with acute lymphoblastic leukemia, due to receive a stem cell transplant.

This clonotype was seen repeatedly, ten times or more. The rearrangement uses TRBV3-1 and TRBJ2-1; TRBD2 might be the D (5 bases). Germline values: CDR1 LGHDT, CDR2 YNNKEL (reference sequence). Trimming pared 4 bases from V and 0 bases from J, leaving 10 bases between. This CDR3 is 15 amino acids long. The CDR3 sequence is CASSRGLPSYNEQFF. The CDR3 DNA is TGTGCCAGCAGCCGAGGACTCCCCTCCTACAATGAGCAGTTCTTC.

This clonotype was observed at least ten times. The chain recombines TRBV20-1 with TRBJ2-5; 10 positions match TRBD2. CDR1 is DFQATT, CDR2 SNEGSKA, per germline (reference sequence). The CDR3 has 14 amino acids. V lost 4 bases and J lost 4; bases outside the gene matches: 6. The CDR3 nucleotides read TGCAGTGCTAATCTAGCGGGAGTTGGAGAGACCCAGTACTTC. As protein: CSANLAGVGETQYF.

V gene TRBV5-4 combines with J gene TRBJ1-1, with D hard to call. Germline V gene sequence: CDR1 SGHNT, CDR2 YYREEE (reference sequence). V gave up 5 bases and J gave up 1 base, with 18 bases separating them. CDR3 size: 16 residues. Written as DNA, the CDR3 is TGTGCCAGCAGTTCCTTCGGTGTGGGAAGGAACACTGAAGCTTTCTTT. Its protein is CASSSFGVGRNTEAFF.

This clonotype was counted only a few times. The genes are TRBV28 and TRBJ2-3; D is unresolved. Germline V gene lookup returns CDR1 MDHEN and CDR2 SYDVKM. The CDR3 totals 15 residues. Trimming took off 3 bases at V and 0 bases at J, with 10 bases between the two ends. The CDR3 loop reads CASSFSLGSTDTQYF. CDR3 nucleotide sequence: TGTGCCAGCAGTTTTTCCCTCGGGAGCACAGATACGCAGTATTTT.

This clonotype appeared many times. This chain uses TRBV7-2 with TRBJ2-1; TRBD1 agrees at 7 bases. This CDR3 is 15 amino acids long. Per germline, CDR1 SGHTA and CDR2 FQGNSA. Trimming took 3 bases from V and 2 from J; bases not matched to a gene: 4. The CDR3 coding sequence is TGTGCCAGCAGCTTGCGACAGGGAACCTACAATGAGCAGTTCTTC. Translation: CASSLRQGTYNEQFF.

This clonotype was seen ten or more times. The chain combines TRBV3-1 with TRBJ1-1, with 11 bases identical to TRBD1. V trimming: 3 bases; J trimming: 14 bases; junction bases outside the gene matches: 2. The CDR3 sequence is 11 residues long. Germline CDR1 reads LGHDT; CDR2 reads YNNKEL (reference sequence). CDR3 sequence reads: CASSQGQGVFF. The CDR3 DNA reads as TGTGCCAGCAGCCAGGGACAGGGGGTCTTCTTT.

The CDR3: CASSLRLANTGELFF. The DNA of the CDR3 is TGCGCCAGCAGCTTACGACTAGCGAACACCGGGGAGCTGTTTTTT. This chain uses TRBV5-1 with TRBJ2-2; D might be TRBD2 (6 bases). The CDR3 has 15 residues. Germline CDR1 is SGHRS and CDR2 is YFSETQ. V was clipped by 2 bases and J by 0 bases, with 8 bases between them.

V gene TRBV7-9 combines with J gene TRBJ1-6; 7 bases fit TRBD1. V lost 7 bases to trimming and J lost 9 bases; unmatched junction nucleotides: 9. Germline V gene lookup returns CDR1 SEHNR and CDR2 FQNEAQ (reference sequence). The length of the CDR3 is 14 residues. The CDR3: CASTQGGTGSPLHF. The CDR3 DNA sequence: TGTGCCAGCACCCAGGGGGGTACGGGTTCACCCCTCCACTTT. Supplemented by reference TRBV7-9 and TRBJ1-6, the full variable domain reads DTGVSQNPRHKITKRGQNVTFRCDPISEHNRLYWYRQTLGQGPEFLTYFQNEAQLEKSRLLSDRFSAERPKGSFSTLEIQRTEQGDSAMYLCASTQGGTGSPLHFGNGTRLTVT.

The V and J genes are TRBV19 and TRBJ2-7; weak D call: TRBD1 (5 bases). CDR3 length equals 17 residues. V shed 3 bases and J shed 2 bases, with 20 bases lying between them. Germline V gives CDR1 LNHDA, CDR2 SQIVND (reference sequence). The CDR3 nucleotides are TGTGCCAGTAGTATGGCCAAACAGGTCGGACACCCCTACGAGCAGTACTTC. This codes for CASSMAKQVGHPYEQYF.

The genes are TRBV10-3 and TRBJ2-7, with 7 positions matching TRBD1. Germline V lookup: CDR1 ENHRY, CDR2 SYGVKD. This CDR3 is 14 amino acids long. With 2 bases clipped from V and 7 bases from J, the junction kept 8 bases outside the gene matches. The CDR3 sequence: CAISEGTQGREQYF. CDR3 DNA: TGTGCCATCAGTGAGGGGACACAGGGGAGAGAGCAGTACTTC.

A few counts support this clonotype. The V and J genes are TRBV27 and TRBJ2-7; D is perhaps TRBD2 (6 bases). Trimming left V 6 bases short and J 0 bases short, with 12 bases between. CDR3 length: 14 residues. Germline values: CDR1 MNHEY, CDR2 SMNVEV (reference sequence). The CDR3 loop is CASRVAESSYEQYF. CDR3 nucleotide sequence: TGTGCCAGCAGGGTAGCGGAGAGCTCCTACGAGCAGTACTTC.

This sequence joins TRBV7-6 and TRBJ2-3; 7 bases are a match to TRBD2. Germline-derived CDR1 and CDR2 are SGHVS and FNYEAQ. Trimming took 1 base from V and 2 from J; bases not matched to a gene: 9. The CDR3 totals 17 residues. CDR3 in amino acids: CASSLVLGLLYTDTQYF. Written as DNA, the CDR3 is TGTGCCAGCAGCTTAGTTCTGGGACTACTATACACAGATACGCAGTATTTT.

This clonotype has just one count. The rearrangement links TRBV7-9 to TRBJ2-4, with a tentative D call TRBD1 (5 bases). The CDR3 covers 16 residues. Trimming left V 5 bases short and J 7 bases short, with 21 bases between. Germline V CDR1 and CDR2: SEHNR, FQNEAQ (reference sequence). The CDR3 reads CASSPGLHWVGNIQYF. In DNA, the CDR3 is TGTGCCAGCAGCCCAGGGCTCCACTGGGTCGGGAACATTCAGTACTTC.

This clonotype was seen a few times. The chain carries TRBV29-1 and TRBJ1-5; 8 positions match TRBD1. The germline gives CDR1 SQVTM, CDR2 ANQGSEA. V gave up 7 bases and J gave up 6 bases; unmatched junction bases: 11. The CDR3 consists of 14 residues. The CDR3 coding sequence is TGCAGCGCCGCGACAGGGGTGGGAGGTCAGCCCCAGCATTTT. This translates into CSAATGVGGQPQHF. The full variable domain, with the rest looked up from reference TRBV29-1 and TRBJ1-5, is SAVISQKPSRDICQRGTSLTIQCQVDSQVTMMFWYRQQPGQSLTLIATANQGSEATYESGFVIDKFPISRPNLTFSTLTVSNMSPEDSSIYLCSAATGVGGQPQHFGDGTRLSIL.

This clonotype showed up many times. The chain joins TRBV6-5 to TRBJ2-1; D is possibly TRBD2 (7 bases). The germline V gene has CDR1 MNHEY and CDR2 SVGAGI. V lost 2 bases, J lost 1 base, and 12 bases lay in between. The CDR3 extends over 16 amino acids. CDR3: CASSYGGGESYNEQFF. In nucleotides, the CDR3 is TGTGCCAGCAGTTACGGAGGGGGGGAATCCTACAATGAGCAGTTCTTC.

At least ten counts were recorded for this clonotype. The CDR3 protein is CASSLANGGNEQFF. CDR3 sequence (DNA): TGTGCCAGCAGCTTGGCAAACGGGGGCAATGAGCAGTTCTTC. V usage is TRBV5-6 and J usage is TRBJ2-1; D is possibly TRBD2 (6 bases). Germline V gives CDR1 SGHDT, CDR2 YYEEEE. This CDR3 has 14 amino acids. Trimming shortened V by 0 bases and J by 6 bases, and 10 bases separated the two germline ends.

The table lists this clonotype with a few counts. J is TRBJ2-5 and V is TRBV10-3; the match to TRBD2 covers 7 bases. CDR3 length: 16 amino acids. Trimming removed 0 bases from V and 1 base from J; junction bases left unmatched: 5. Per the germline V gene, CDR1 is ENHRY and CDR2 is SYGVKD. The CDR3 region is CAISESGSGVQETQYF. The CDR3 DNA follows: TGTGCCATCAGTGAGTCGGGGAGCGGGGTCCAAGAGACCCAGTACTTC.

The CDR3 nucleotides read TGCGCCAGCAGCCAAGGAGGGGGCGTCGGGGAAAAACTGTTTTTT. Residues: CASSQGGGVGEKLFF. The rearrangement joins TRBV4-1 to TRBJ1-4; TRBD1 matches at 7 bases. This CDR3 spans 15 amino acids. From germline, CDR1 is MGHRA and CDR2 YSYEKL. Losses at the gene ends were 1 base for V and 8 bases for J; bases not matched to a gene: 7.

This clonotype has just a few counts. V is TRBV20-1 and J is TRBJ1-6; D not resolved. The CDR3 runs to 13 residues. The V and J ends lost 3 bases and 6 bases respectively, with 9 bases between them. Germline assignment: CDR1 DFQATT and CDR2 SNEGSKA (reference sequence). CDR3 sequence reads: CSARIQTNSPLHF. Written as DNA, the CDR3 is TGCAGTGCTAGGATCCAGACTAATTCACCCCTCCACTTT.

This chain joins TRBV6-4 and TRBJ1-5; TRBD1 matches 7 bases. Germline assignment: CDR1 MRHNA and CDR2 SNTAGT. CDR3 size: 15 residues. V was pared by 3 bases and J by 7 bases, with 9 bases of the junction left unmatched. DNA of the CDR3: TGTGCCAGCAGTGAGTCTCAGGGGGTAGGACAGCCCCAGCATTTT. Protein product: CASSESQGVGQPQHF.

The DNA of the CDR3 is TGCGCCAGCAGCTTTGGACAGACAAGCACAGATACGCAGTATTTT. Residues: CASSFGQTSTDTQYF. V and J are TRBV5-1 and TRBJ2-3, with a tentative D call TRBD1 (6 bases). The V and J ends lost 2 bases and 0 bases respectively, with 10 bases between them. This CDR3 spans 15 amino acids. The germline CDR1 and CDR2 sequences are SGHRS and YFSETQ.

This clonotype was observed a few times. This chain links TRBV5-1 with TRBJ2-4; TRBD1 matches 12 bases. V was pared by 3 bases and J by 2 bases, with 6 bases of the junction left unmatched. The germline V gene encodes CDR1 SGHRS and CDR2 YFSETQ. The CDR3 totals 17 residues. The CDR3 is CASSWGQGAVSKNIQYF. CDR3 nucleotide sequence: TGCGCCAGCAGCTGGGGACAGGGGGCGGTATCCAAAAACATTCAGTACTTC.

This clonotype was observed a handful of times. V and J are TRBV27 and TRBJ1-5; D possibly corresponds to TRBD1 (5 bases). This CDR3 comprises 13 residues. Germline V gives CDR1 MNHEY, CDR2 SMNVEV (reference sequence). Trimming removed 4 bases from V and 6 bases from J, with 10 bases in between. CDR3 DNA: TGTGCCAGCAGTTGGGACGGGGGTCAGCCCCAGCATTTT. The encoded protein is CASSWDGGQPQHF.

V is TRBV27 and J is TRBJ2-5; TRBD1 aligns across 7 bases. V dropped 4 bases and J dropped 5; count of bases not matched to a gene: 13. The CDR3 is 16 amino acids. From germline, CDR1 is MNHEY and CDR2 SMNVEV (reference sequence). This CDR3 reads CASSWRQGPKGETQYF. CDR3 in DNA: TGTGCCAGCAGTTGGCGACAGGGACCTAAGGGGGAGACCCAGTACTTC.

CDR3: CASSPRDGSASTDTQYF. Here the CDR3 DNA reads TGTGCCAGCAGCCCCAGAGACGGTTCAGCTAGCACAGATACGCAGTATTTT. The J gene is TRBJ2-3, the V gene TRBV7-9; no clear D. V gave up 5 bases and J gave up 0 bases, with 18 bases separating them. The length of the CDR3 is 17 residues. Germline lookup yields CDR1 SEHNR and CDR2 FQNEAQ (reference sequence). Supplemented by reference TRBV7-9 and TRBJ2-3, the full variable domain reads DTGVSQNPRHKITKRGQNVTFRCDPISEHNRLYWYRQTLGQGPEFLTYFQNEAQLEKSRLLSDRFSAERPKGSFSTLEIQRTEQGDSAMYLCASSPRDGSASTDTQYFGPGTRLTVL.

This clonotype was detected a few times. The chain joins TRBV28 to TRBJ2-4; D is possibly TRBD1 or TRBD2 (5 bases each). Germline assignment: CDR1 MDHEN and CDR2 SYDVKM. The germline V and J ends were trimmed by 4 bases and 0 bases, with 10 bases remaining between them. This CDR3 contains 15 residues. DNA for the CDR3: TGTGCCAGCAGTTCGGGACGGTTAGCCAAAAACATTCAGTACTTC. It translates to CASSSGRLAKNIQYF. The whole variable domain, remainder taken from reference TRBV28 and TRBJ2-4, is DVKVTQSSRYLVKRTGEKVFLECVQDMDHENMFWYRQDPGLGLRLIYFSYDVKMKEKGDIPEGYSVSREKKERFSLILESASTNQTSMYLCASSSGRLAKNIQYFGAGTRLSVL.

This rearrangement joins TRBV20-1 to TRBJ2-5; 12 bases map to TRBD1. This CDR3 has 13 amino acids. V shed 3 bases and J 7 bases; nucleotides not matched to a gene: 3. Germline loops: CDR1 DFQATT, CDR2 SNEGSKA (reference sequence). CDR3 amino acids: CSASGTGGGTQYF. Written as DNA, the CDR3 is TGCAGTGCTAGCGGGACAGGGGGCGGGACCCAGTACTTC.